Given below is one T cell receptor (beta chain) in context. The antigen it recognizes is unknown. No base-level quality is on record; no much larger clone is a single base apart. V loses 4 bases, J loses 1 base, and the germline ends lie 12 bases apart. The CDR1 and CDR2 encoded by the germline V gene are SGDLS and YYNGEE. The CDR3, from cysteine to phenylalanine, totals 14 residues. Only the CDR3 DNA is retained, 42 bases long and in frame from the first base. TCR libraries were generated with the immunoSEQ multiplex PCR assay, using TCR-beta and/or TCR-alpha/delta assays for each sample. The amplified TCR libraries were sequenced using the Illumina high-throughput platform. In the paper's pipeline: Clustering and dimensionality reduction relied on pairwise TCRdist distances among GMM-specific receptors from T cells that were either sorted ex vivo or expanded in vitro. Each clinical repertoire was assigned a mean NN-distance score, defined as the average TCRdist to the nearest 10% of tetramer-positive reference sequences. GEM TCR motif frequency was computed as the fraction of unique TCRs matching known GEM sequences by V/J usage and CDR3 length. Linear discriminant analysis with leave-one-out cross-validation, implemented in scikit-learn, was used to classify active tuberculosis. TCRdb retrieved this table from immuneACCESS and kept in-frame rearrangements only. Not all clones are present; in checked studies, unresolved V genes account for under half, and no reason is known for the remainder. The D gene and trimming were derived from the DNA, and the V and J assignments and clone size from that table. The sample table lists 47,000 or so clones, around 96% of them with a count of one. Clones ranked in the top ten supply 1.4% of the sample.

This sample was included in a study of T cells in tuberculosis listed by TCRdb under 2018. With regard to the full study: In the study, CD1B tetramers and high-throughput TCR immunosequencing were combined to characterize T cells specific for the mycobacterial lipid antigen glucose monomycolate (GMM). PBMC from active tuberculosis patients were archived either before standard anti-tuberculosis treatment began or within 7 days of the start of that treatment. With approximately nine people per group, a South African clinical cohort compared IGRA-negative adolescents, IGRA-positive adolescents with latent tuberculosis, and adults with active tuberculosis.

The time point label corresponds to: new active TB diagnosis, blood taken before or within 7 days of starting treatment. The patients with active tuberculosis were newly diagnosed, HIV-seronegative South African adults aged 18 years or older. Confirmation of active tuberculosis was obtained by positive sputum smear microscopy and/or positive M. tuberculosis culture. Immunosequencing was performed on unsorted cryopreserved PBMC, with around 100,000 T cells per clinical donor covered on average. Study-level results and caveats: The smaller NN-distances in active tuberculosis patients were driven in part by shorter CDR3-alpha lengths, while the difference seen for TCR-beta was not statistically significant. An accuracy of 87% (AUROC 0.90) was reached by a classifier using the diverse GMM-specific repertoire, compared with approximately 70% accuracy when GEM motif frequencies were used. Compared with IGRA-negative controls, TCR-alpha repertoires from active tuberculosis had smaller mean NN-distances to GMM-specific TCRs, which suggests clonal expansion of these TCRs. Clinical samples were selected based on the availability of cryopreserved specimens, with adults included as active tuberculosis cases and adolescents included as controls.

Sequences were derived from PBMCs, sampled at tuberculosis diagnosis. The chain links TRBV9 with TRBJ2-7; TRBD1 is a possible D gene, resting on 6 matching bases. This sequence was found in an adult with tuberculosis. Read as DNA, the sequence is TGTGCCAGCAGCCCGGGACAAAGATCCTACGAGCAGTACTTC. Translated, it gives CASSPGQRSYEQYF.